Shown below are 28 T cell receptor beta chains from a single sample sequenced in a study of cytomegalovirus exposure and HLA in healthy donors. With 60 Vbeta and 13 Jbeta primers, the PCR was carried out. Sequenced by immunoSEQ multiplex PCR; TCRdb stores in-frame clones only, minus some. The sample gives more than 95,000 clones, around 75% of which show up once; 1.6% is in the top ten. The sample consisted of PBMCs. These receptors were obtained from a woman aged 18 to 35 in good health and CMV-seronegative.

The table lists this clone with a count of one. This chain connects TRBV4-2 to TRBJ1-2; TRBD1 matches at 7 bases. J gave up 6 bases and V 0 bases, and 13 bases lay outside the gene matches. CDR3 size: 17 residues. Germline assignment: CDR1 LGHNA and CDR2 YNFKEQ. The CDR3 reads CASSQEQDRVPFDGYTF. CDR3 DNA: TGTGCCAGCAGCCAAGAACAAGACAGGGTTCCTTTTGATGGCTACACCTTC.

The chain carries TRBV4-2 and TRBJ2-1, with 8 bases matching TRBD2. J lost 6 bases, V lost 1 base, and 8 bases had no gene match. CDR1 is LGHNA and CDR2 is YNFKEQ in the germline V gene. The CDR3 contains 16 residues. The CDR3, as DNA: TGTGCCAGCAGCCAAGTGGGAACTAGCGGTCCCAATGAGCAGTTCTTC. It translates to CASSQVGTSGPNEQFF.

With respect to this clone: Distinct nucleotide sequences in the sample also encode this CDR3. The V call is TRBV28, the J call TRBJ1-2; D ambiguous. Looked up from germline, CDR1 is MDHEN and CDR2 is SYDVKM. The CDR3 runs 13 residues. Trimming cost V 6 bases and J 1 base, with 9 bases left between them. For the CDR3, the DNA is TGTGCCAGCAGACTGACGGGTAACTATGGCTACACCTTC. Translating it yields CASRLTGNYGYTF.

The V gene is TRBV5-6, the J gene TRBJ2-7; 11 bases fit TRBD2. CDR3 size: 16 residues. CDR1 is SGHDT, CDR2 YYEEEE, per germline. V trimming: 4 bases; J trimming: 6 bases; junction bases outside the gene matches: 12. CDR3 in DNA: TGTGCCAGCAGCGCACGGAGGCCTAGCGGGGGGCCCGAGCAGTACTTC. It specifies CASSARRPSGGPEQYF. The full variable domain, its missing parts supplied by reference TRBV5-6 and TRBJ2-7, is DAGVTQSPTHLIKTRGQQVTLRCSPKSGHDTVSWYQQALGQGPQFIFQYYEEEERQRGNFPDRFSGHQFPNYSSELNVNALLLGDSALYLCASSARRPSGGPEQYFGPGTRLTVT.

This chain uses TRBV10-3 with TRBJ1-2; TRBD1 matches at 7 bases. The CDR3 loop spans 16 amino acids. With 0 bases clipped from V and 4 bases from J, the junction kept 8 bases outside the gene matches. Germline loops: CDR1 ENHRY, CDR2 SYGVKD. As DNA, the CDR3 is TGTGCCATCAGTGAGTCGCCAGGGGGAAGCGCCTATGGCTACACCTTC. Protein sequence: CAISESPGGSAYGYTF.

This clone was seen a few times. CDR3 amino acids: CASSLSGAGDSGNTIYF. CDR3 sequence (DNA): TGCGCCAGCAGCTTGTCCGGGGCAGGGGACTCTGGAAACACCATATATTTT. The chain employs TRBV5-1 and TRBJ1-3; D may be TRBD1 (6 bases). This CDR3 has 17 residues. Trimming removed 1 base at V and 0 bases at J, with 14 bases between. Germline assignment: CDR1 SGHRS and CDR2 YFSETQ.

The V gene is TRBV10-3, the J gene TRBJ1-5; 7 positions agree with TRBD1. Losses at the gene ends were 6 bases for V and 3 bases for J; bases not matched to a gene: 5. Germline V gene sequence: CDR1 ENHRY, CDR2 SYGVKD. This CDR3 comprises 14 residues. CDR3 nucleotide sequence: TGTGCCATCAGCGAAACAGGGGTCAATCAGCCCCAGCATTTT. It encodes CAISETGVNQPQHF.

For the CDR3, the DNA is TGCGCCAGCAGCAGGAGCGGGGTCTACAATGAGCAGTTCTTC. It translates to CASSRSGVYNEQFF. The chain links TRBV4-1 to TRBJ2-1; 7 bases line up with TRBD2. Germline CDR1 and CDR2: MGHRA and YSYEKL. CDR3 length: 14 amino acids. With V trimmed by 5 bases and J by 3 bases, 4 bases remained unmatched.

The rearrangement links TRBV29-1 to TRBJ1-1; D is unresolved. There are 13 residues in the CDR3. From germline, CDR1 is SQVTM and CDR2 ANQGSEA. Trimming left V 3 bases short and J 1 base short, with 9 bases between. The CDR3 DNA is TGCAGCGTTGAGCCTACTTCGAACACTGAAGCTTTCTTT. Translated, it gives CSVEPTSNTEAFF.

The CDR3 DNA reads TGTGCCAGCAGCTTCCCAGGGGGACAAACTGAAGCTTTCTTT. Translating it yields CASSFPGGQTEAFF. V gene TRBV28 combines with J gene TRBJ1-1, with TRBD1 matching 7 bases. CDR1 MDHEN and CDR2 SYDVKM come from the germline V gene. The CDR3 loop spans 14 amino acids. V shed 6 bases and J 5 bases; nucleotides not matched to a gene: 9.

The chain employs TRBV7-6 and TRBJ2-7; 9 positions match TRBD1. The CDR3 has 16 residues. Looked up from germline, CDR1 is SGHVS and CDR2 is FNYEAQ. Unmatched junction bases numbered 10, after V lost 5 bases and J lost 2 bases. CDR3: CASSPVGTGLPYEQYF. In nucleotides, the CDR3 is TGTGCCAGCAGCCCAGTGGGGACAGGGCTTCCCTACGAGCAGTACTTC. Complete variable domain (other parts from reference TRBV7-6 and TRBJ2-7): GAGVSQSPRYKVTKRGQDVALRCDPISGHVSLYWYRQALGQGPEFLTYFNYEAQQDKSGLPNDRFSAERPEGSISTLTIQRTEQRDSAMYRCASSPVGTGLPYEQYFGPGTRLTVT.

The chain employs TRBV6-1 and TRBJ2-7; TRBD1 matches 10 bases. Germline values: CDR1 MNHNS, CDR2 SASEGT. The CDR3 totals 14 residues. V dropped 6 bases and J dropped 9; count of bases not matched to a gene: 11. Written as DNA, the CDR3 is TGTGCCAGCAGAAGACCAGGGACAGGGGAAGGGCAGTACTTC. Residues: CASRRPGTGEGQYF.

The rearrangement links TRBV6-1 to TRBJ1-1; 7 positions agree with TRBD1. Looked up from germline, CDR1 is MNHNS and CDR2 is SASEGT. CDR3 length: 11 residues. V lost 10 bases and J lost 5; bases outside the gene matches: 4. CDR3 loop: CATDRATEAFF. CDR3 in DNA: TGTGCCACAGACAGGGCTACTGAAGCTTTCTTT.

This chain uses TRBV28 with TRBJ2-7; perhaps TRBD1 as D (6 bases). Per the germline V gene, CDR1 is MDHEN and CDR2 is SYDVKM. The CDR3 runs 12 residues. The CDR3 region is CASQGDSYEQYF. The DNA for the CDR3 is TGTGCGTCACAGGGCGATTCCTACGAGCAGTACTTC.

The CDR3 is CASSFGQGARLGTDTQYF. In nucleotides, the CDR3 is TGCGCCAGCAGCTTCGGACAGGGGGCGCGACTGGGCACAGATACGCAGTATTTT. This chain connects TRBV5-1 to TRBJ2-3, with 11 bases matching TRBD1. Germline V lookup: CDR1 SGHRS, CDR2 YFSETQ. V lost 2 bases to trimming and J lost 1 base; unmatched junction nucleotides: 9. The CDR3 length is 18 residues.

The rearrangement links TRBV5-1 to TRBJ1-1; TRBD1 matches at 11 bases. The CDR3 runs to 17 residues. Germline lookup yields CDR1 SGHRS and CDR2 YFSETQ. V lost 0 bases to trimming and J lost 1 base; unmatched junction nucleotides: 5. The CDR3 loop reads CASSLAGTGGRNTEAFF. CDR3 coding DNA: TGCGCCAGCAGCTTGGCCGGGACAGGGGGAAGGAACACTGAAGCTTTCTTT. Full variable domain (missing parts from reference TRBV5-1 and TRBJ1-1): KAGVTQTPRYLIKTRGQQVTLSCSPISGHRSVSWYQQTPGQGLQFLFEYFSETQRNKGNFPGRFSGRQFSNSRSEMNVSTLELGDSALYLCASSLAGTGGRNTEAFFGQGTRLTVV.

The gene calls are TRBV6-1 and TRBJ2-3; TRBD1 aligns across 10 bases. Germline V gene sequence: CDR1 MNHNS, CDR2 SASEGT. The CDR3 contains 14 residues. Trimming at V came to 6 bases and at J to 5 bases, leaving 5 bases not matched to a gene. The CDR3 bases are TGTGCCAGCAGCGACAGGGGGCAAGGAGATACGCAGTATTTT. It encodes CASSDRGQGDTQYF.

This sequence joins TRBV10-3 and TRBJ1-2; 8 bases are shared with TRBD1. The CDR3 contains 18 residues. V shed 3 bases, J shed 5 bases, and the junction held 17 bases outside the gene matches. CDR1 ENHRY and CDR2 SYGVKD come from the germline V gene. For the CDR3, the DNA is TGTGCCATCAGTGAAGGTCAGGGGGCGGTCGGGACTTCATATGGCTACACCTTC. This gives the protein CAISEGQGAVGTSYGYTF.

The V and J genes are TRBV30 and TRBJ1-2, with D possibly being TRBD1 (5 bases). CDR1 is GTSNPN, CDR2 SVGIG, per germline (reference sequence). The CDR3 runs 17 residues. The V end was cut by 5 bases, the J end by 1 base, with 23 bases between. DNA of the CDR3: TGTGCCTGGCGACCCGACAGTGGGTCAGTCCTTAACTATGGCTACACCTTC. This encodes CAWRPDSGSVLNYGYTF.

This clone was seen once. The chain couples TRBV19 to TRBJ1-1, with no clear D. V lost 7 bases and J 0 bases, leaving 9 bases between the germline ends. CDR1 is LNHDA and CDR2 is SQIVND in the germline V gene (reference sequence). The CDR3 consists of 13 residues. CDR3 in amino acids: CASKWQLNTEAFF. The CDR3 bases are TGTGCCAGTAAGTGGCAACTGAACACTGAAGCTTTCTTT.

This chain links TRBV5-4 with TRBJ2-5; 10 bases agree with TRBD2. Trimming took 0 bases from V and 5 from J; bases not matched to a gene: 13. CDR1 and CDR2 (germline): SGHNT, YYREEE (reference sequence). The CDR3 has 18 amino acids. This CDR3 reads CASSLAGQRGGTQETQYF. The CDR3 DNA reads TGTGCCAGCAGCTTGGCCGGACAGCGGGGGGGGACACAGGAGACCCAGTACTTC.

CDR3 DNA sequence: TGCGCCAGCAGCGAACAGGGCCTTAGCAATCAGCCCCAGCATTTT. Protein sequence: CASSEQGLSNQPQHF. The chain links TRBV5-1 to TRBJ1-5; TRBD1 is a possible D gene (6 bases). CDR1 and CDR2 from the germline V gene are SGHRS and YFSETQ. The ends were cut back, 4 bases at V and 0 bases at J, with 11 bases in the middle. CDR3 length: 15 amino acids.

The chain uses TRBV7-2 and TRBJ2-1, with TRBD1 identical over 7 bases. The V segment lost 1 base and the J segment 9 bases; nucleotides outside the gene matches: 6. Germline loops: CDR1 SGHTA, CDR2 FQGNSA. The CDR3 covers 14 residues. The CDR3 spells CASSLVGTDTEQFF. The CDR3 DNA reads TGTGCCAGCAGCTTAGTTGGGACAGATACTGAGCAGTTCTTC.

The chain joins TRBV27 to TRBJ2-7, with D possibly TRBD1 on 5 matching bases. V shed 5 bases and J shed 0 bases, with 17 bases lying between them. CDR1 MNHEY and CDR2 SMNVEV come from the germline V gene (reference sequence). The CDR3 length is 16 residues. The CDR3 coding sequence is TGTGCCAGCAGTCAAGACAGTTTTTCAAGCTCCTACGAGCAGTACTTC. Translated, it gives CASSQDSFSSSYEQYF.

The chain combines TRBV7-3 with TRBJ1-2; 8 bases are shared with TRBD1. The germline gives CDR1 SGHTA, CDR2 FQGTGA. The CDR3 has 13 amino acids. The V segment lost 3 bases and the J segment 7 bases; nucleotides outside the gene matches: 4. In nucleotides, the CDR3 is TGTGCCAGCAGCTTGGGACAGGAGCGTGGCTACACCTTC. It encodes CASSLGQERGYTF. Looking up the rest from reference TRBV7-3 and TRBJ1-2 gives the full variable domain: GAGVSQTPSNKVTEKGKYVELRCDPISGHTALYWYRQSLGQGPEFLIYFQGTGAADDSGLPNDRFFAVRPEGSVSTLKIQRTERGDSAVYLCASSLGQERGYTFGSGTRLTVV.

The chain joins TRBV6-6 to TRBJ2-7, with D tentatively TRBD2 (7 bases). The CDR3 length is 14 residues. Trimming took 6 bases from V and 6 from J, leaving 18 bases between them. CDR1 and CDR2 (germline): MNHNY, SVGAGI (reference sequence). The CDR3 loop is CASSYSGGAGEQYF. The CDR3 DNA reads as TGTGCCAGCAGCTACAGTGGGGGGGCAGGCGAGCAGTACTTC.

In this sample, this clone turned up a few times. The CDR3 sequence is CAISRDRESEQYF. The CDR3, as DNA: TGTGCCATCAGTCGGGACAGGGAAAGTGAGCAGTACTTC. The rearrangement links TRBV10-3 to TRBJ2-7; 9 bases are shared with TRBD1. Germline lookup yields CDR1 ENHRY and CDR2 SYGVKD. The junction had 6 bases not matched to a gene; V was cut back by 5 bases and J by 7 bases. This CDR3 is built from 13 residues.

In DNA, the CDR3 is TGCGCCAGCAGGGGGACAGGCTCCTACGAGCAGTACTTC. It specifies CASRGTGSYEQYF. The genes are TRBV4-1 and TRBJ2-7, with 8 bases identical to TRBD1. V shed 6 bases and J 0 bases; nucleotides not matched to a gene: 1. CDR3 length: 13 residues. CDR1 MGHRA and CDR2 YSYEKL come from the germline V gene.